A selection of T cell receptor beta chains follows, all from one sample in a study of neurological immune-mediated disorders. In TCRdb, the 5' RACE reads were re-called with MiXCR into one record per CDR3 protein. The data hold 30,000 to 45,000 distinct CDR3 sequences, with 10% observed a single time. What was sequenced was PBMCs. The receptors come from a woman aged 30 to 39 with HTLV-1-associated myelopathy (HAM/TSP). Each CDR3 is given with its conserved first and last residue. A D gene is named only where the DNA matches it firmly. Not every row has a clone size; where given, it reads once, few, many or a size class.

>many|TRBJ1-4|TRBV5-1|NA
TGCGCCAGCAGCTTGGTTGTTGGTCAAGAAAAACTGTTTTTT
CASSLVVGQEKLFF
>many|TRBJ2-1|TRBV20-1|NA
TGCAGTGCTAGAGATCCCAGGGTATTCGAGCAGTTCTTC
CSARDPRVFEQFF
>many|TRBJ2-1|TRBV20-1|NA
TGCAGTGCTAGTGGCTCCCGGACCTCTACCTACAATGAGCAGTTCTTC
CSASGSRTSTYNEQFF
>many|TRBJ2-4|TRBV5-1|NA
TGCGCCAGCAGCTCTACCGAAACTATAGCCAAAAACATTCAGTACTTC
CASSSTETIAKNIQYF
>many|TRBJ2-7|TRBV20-1|TRBD2
TGCAGTGCTAGAGGACCCTCCCGGGTAGCGGGGGGCACTTACGAGCAGTACTTC
CSARGPSRVAGGTYEQYF
>NA|TRBJ2-5|TRBV7-2|NA
NA
CASSFYICSANPGVGETQYF
>NA|TRBJ2-6|TRBV7-2|NA
TGTGCCAGCAGCTTCACAGGGAGGGCTGGGGCCAACGTCCTGACTTTC
CASSFTGRAGANVLTF
>NA|TRBJ1-5|TRBV7-8|NA
TGTGCCAGCAGCCCGGGTCGGTCGGGCCTTTTTGGTGATCAGCCCCAGCATTTT
CASSPGRSGLFGDQPQHF
>many|TRBJ1-2|TRBV14|TRBD1
TGTGCCAGCAGCCCGACCGGGACAGGGGCTAACTATGGCTACACCTTC
CASSPTGTGANYGYTF
>many|TRBJ2-2|TRBV19|TRBD1
TGTGCCAGTAGTGGACAGGGGGTCGGGGAGCTGTTTTTT
CASSGQGVGELFF
>many|TRBJ2-2|TRBV6-5|NA
TGTGCCAGCACTTACTTTGAGTTGGGTCCCGGGGAGCTGTTTTTT
CASTYFELGPGELFF
>many|TRBJ1-5|TRBV7-9|NA
TGTGCCAGCAGCCGGGGGGAAGGTAGCAATCAGCCCCAGCATTTT
CASSRGEGSNQPQHF
>many|TRBJ1-5|TRBV20-1|TRBD1
TGCAGTGCTAGAGCCCCCAAGGCGGGACAGGGCAATCAGCCCCAGCATTTT
CSARAPKAGQGNQPQHF
>many|TRBJ1-1|TRBV5-1|NA
TGCGCCAGCAGCTTGGCGGGACGAGGGAACACTGAAGCTTTCTTT
CASSLAGRGNTEAFF
>many|TRBJ2-4|TRBV20-1|TRBD2
TGCAGTGCCCAGGGACTAGCGGGGGGCGGAGCCAAAAACATTCAGTACTTC
CSAQGLAGGGAKNIQYF
>medium-sized|TRBJ2-7|TRBV6-1|TRBD1
TGTGCCAGCAGTACAGGGGATTACGAGCAGTACTTC
CASSTGDYEQYF
>many|TRBJ1-6|TRBV20-1|NA
TGCAGTGCTAGAGGTCAGGGAAATTCACCCCTCCACTTT
CSARGQGNSPLHF
>medium-sized|TRBJ2-1|TRBV7-9|NA
TGTGCCAGCAGCCCTTGGACGGGTCTTGGGGGTAATGAGCAGTTCTTC
CASSPWTGLGGNEQFF
>many|TRBJ1-6|TRBV5-1|TRBD1
TGCGCCAGCAGCTTTGGGACAGAGAATTCACCCCTCCACTTT
CASSFGTENSPLHF
>many|TRBJ2-3|TRBV7-2|TRBD2
TGTGCCAGCACCAAGGGGGGACTAGAGGGAAATACGCAGTATTTT
CASTKGGLEGNTQYF
>many|TRBJ2-5|TRBV20-1|TRBD2
TGCAGTGCAGTGGGGGGGGAGACCCAGTACTTC
CSAVGGETQYF
>many|TRBJ2-7|TRBV11-2|NA
TGTGCCAGCAGCTTAGCCGCAGTCTCCTACGAGCAGTACTTC
CASSLAAVSYEQYF
>many|TRBJ2-4|TRBV20-1|NA
TGCAGTGCTAGAGATGGGGACGGATTAGCCAAAAACATTCAGTACTTC
CSARDGDGLAKNIQYF
>many|TRBJ2-6|TRBV20-1|TRBD1
TGCAGTGCTCGAAAAATACAGGGGGCAACTGGGGCCAACGTCCTGACTTTC
CSARKIQGATGANVLTF
>many|TRBJ1-1|TRBV7-9|NA
TGTGCCAGCAGCTTAGAAGAAAACACTGAAGCTTTCTTT
CASSLEENTEAFF
>many|TRBJ2-3|TRBV7-2|TRBD1
TGTGCCAGCAGCTCCCGGGACAGAAGCACAGATACGCAGTATTTT
CASSSRDRSTDTQYF
>NA|TRBJ2-1|TRBV29-1|NA
TGCAGCGAGAGCCGGGACTCATATGAGCAGTTCTTC
CSESRDSYEQFF
>many|TRBJ2-2|TRBV25-1|NA
TGTGCCAGCAGTGCCTCCGGGGAGCTGTTTTTT
CASSASGELFF
>many|TRBJ2-7|TRBV2|NA
TGTGCCAGCAGTGAGGGGCGGGCTTTCCGGGAGCAGTACTTC
CASSEGRAFREQYF
>NA|TRBJ1-6|TRBV20-1|TRBD1
TGCAGTGCCACACAGGGGGGATCACCCCTCCACTTT
CSATQGGSPLHF
>many|TRBJ1-2|TRBV20-1|TRBD1
TGCAGTGCTAGTGATCGGACAGGGATCGGCGGCTACACCTTC
CSASDRTGIGGYTF
>NA|TRBJ2-7|TRBV20-1|NA
NA
CSSSGGRSYEQYF